The clone carrying this TCR beta chain was seen only a few times. Germline assignment: CDR1 SGHRS and CDR2 YFSETQ. The CDR3 loop spans 15 amino acids. V was pared by 0 bases and J by 1 base, with 3 bases of the junction left unmatched. The entry originates in a study of T cell changes during pregnancy in multiple sclerosis. Some clones are missing from TCRdb's copy, which holds only in-frame ones; the method was immunoSEQ multiplex PCR. The profile shows 90,000 to 150,000 clones, under 95% of them singletons. The material was peripheral blood, obtained before pregnancy. This clonotype originated in a female donor with multiple sclerosis, enrolled in a pregnancy study. V and J are TRBV5-1 and TRBJ1-2; 7 bases map to TRBD1. The CDR3 sequence is CASSLGDSGNYGYTF. The CDR3 DNA follows: TGCGCCAGCAGCTTGGGGGACAGCGGTAACTATGGCTACACCTTC.